This TCR beta chain stems from a study of blood T cell repertoires in COVID-19. As for the study in general: Collection of acute and convalescent COVID-19 samples took place in the United States, Italy and Spain. Sample material is recorded as cDNA or gDNA derived from T cells, B-cell-depleted T cells, or PBMCs.

In the authors' methods: Researchers report that nucleated cell counts were estimated from reference gene primer amplification. The repertoire was sequenced with immunoSEQ multiplex PCR; TCRdb's copy has only in-frame clones and lacks some. For V, J and clone size, that table is used; D and trimming come from the DNA. The sample consists of roughly 100,000 clones, around 83% of them appearing once. Between the trimmed V and J ends, which lost 3 bases and 3 bases, there was a span of 11 bases. The CDR3 extends over 13 amino acids. Per germline, CDR1 GTSNPN and CDR2 SVGIG (reference sequence). The chain has TRBV30 and TRBJ1-2; D might be TRBD1 (5 bases). Sequenced: peripheral blood. The sequence derives from an elderly woman with active or convalescent COVID-19. The CDR3 DNA sequence: TGTGCCTGGAGGATCGGGGGTTACTATGGCTACACCTTC. Its protein is CAWRIGGYYGYTF.